A single sample gave rise to the 32 T cell receptor beta chains below, sequenced in a study of identical twins listed by TCRdb under 2016. Libraries were built with 5' RACE. Sequencing used an Illumina HiSeq 2000. The public reads were run again by TCRdb, first through fastp at Q25 and then through MiXCR, and only productive beta chains were kept. When rows share a CDR3 protein, they turn into one entry using the most common DNA and genes. The sample table records roughly 490,000 distinct CDR3 sequences; 14% of these occur just once. The leading ten clones occupy approximately 0.98% of the sample. Separately, the same data were catalogued under a study of yellow fever vaccine responses in identical twins.

Sequences were obtained from CD4+ T cells sorted from blood. The receptor source for this set is a woman under 30 in good health.

The chain recombines TRBV4-2 with TRBJ2-2; TRBD2 matches 9 bases. V gave up 1 base and J gave up 2 bases; unmatched junction bases: 11. Germline CDR1 LGHNA, CDR2 YNFKEQ. CDR3 length: 19 amino acids. CDR3 sequence reads: CASSQAPGVAGANTGELFF. CDR3 DNA: TGTGCCAGCAGCCAAGCCCCGGGGGTAGCGGGGGCCAACACCGGGGAGCTGTTTTTT.

Only a few counts were recorded for this clonotype. J is TRBJ2-7 and V is TRBV2, with D perhaps TRBD1 (6 bases). Per the germline V gene, CDR1 is SNHLY and CDR2 is FYNNEI. The CDR3 spans 13 residues. Trimming took off 6 bases at V and 4 bases at J, with 13 bases between the two ends. This CDR3 reads CASSRVRGYEQYF. The CDR3 bases are TGTGCCAGCAGCAGGGTCAGGGGTTACGAGCAGTACTTC.

V usage is TRBV29-1 and J usage is TRBJ2-7, with D perhaps TRBD1 (5 bases). V dropped 5 bases and J dropped 0 bases, with 11 bases sitting between them. There are 13 residues in the CDR3. CDR1 is SQVTM, CDR2 ANQGSEA, per germline. The CDR3 is CSVINRSSYEQYF. CDR3 sequence (DNA): TGCAGCGTTATAAACAGGAGCTCCTACGAGCAGTACTTC.

The sample holds many counts of this clonotype. The rearrangement links TRBV7-2 to TRBJ2-1, with D unresolved. Germline-derived CDR1 and CDR2 are SGHTA and FQGNSA. The ends were cut back, 6 bases at V and 2 bases at J, with 8 bases in the middle. The CDR3 runs to 13 residues. The CDR3 DNA follows: TGTGCCAGCAGGGACGGAACCTACAATGAGCAGTTCTTC. Its protein product is CASRDGTYNEQFF.

The V gene is TRBV18, the J gene TRBJ2-4, with D maybe TRBD2 (7 bases). This CDR3 is 15 amino acids long. Germline V gene sequence: CDR1 KGHSH, CDR2 LQKENI. V lost 3 bases, J lost 11 bases, and 20 bases lay in between. The CDR3 sequence: CASSPLGGAPVLQYF. The DNA of the CDR3 is TGTGCCAGCTCACCCCTTGGGGGGGCCCCTGTCCTTCAGTACTTC.

Only a few counts were recorded for this clonotype. The chain links TRBV5-1 to TRBJ1-3; TRBD1 aligns across 7 bases. The CDR3 runs 15 residues. J lost 0 bases, V lost 4 bases, and 4 bases had no gene match. Germline CDR1 reads SGHRS; CDR2 reads YFSETQ. In DNA form, the CDR3 reads TGCGCCAGCAGCACGACAGGGCGCTCTGGAAACACCATATATTTT. This translates into CASSTTGRSGNTIYF.

In its sample, this clonotype was seen a few times. The chain employs TRBV5-4 and TRBJ2-1, with no clear D. V was pared by 0 bases and J by 2 bases, with 12 bases between. There are 16 residues in the CDR3. Germline values: CDR1 SGHNT, CDR2 YYREEE (reference sequence). CDR3 in DNA: TGTGCCAGCAGCTTGGGAGTGGGTCTACCCTACAATGAGCAGTTCTTC. As protein: CASSLGVGLPYNEQFF.

This clonotype was seen repeatedly, ten times or more. The chain recombines TRBV7-8 with TRBJ2-1; a possible D gene is TRBD2 (6 bases). Germline V gives CDR1 SGHVS, CDR2 FQNEAQ. CDR3 length: 13 amino acids. Trimming removed 5 bases from V and 8 bases from J, with 13 bases in between. CDR3 DNA sequence: TGTGCCAGCAGCGGTTCAGGAGGGTATGAGCAGTTCTTC. Translation: CASSGSGGYEQFF.

J is TRBJ2-3 and V is TRBV6-1; either TRBD1 or TRBD2 may fit D (5 bases each). Trimming removed 6 bases at V and 6 bases at J, with 19 bases between. CDR1 MNHNS and CDR2 SASEGT come from the germline V gene. The CDR3 runs 15 residues. CDR3 loop: CASRRDPLVADTQYF. The CDR3 bases are TGTGCCAGCAGAAGGGACCCCCTAGTCGCGGATACGCAGTATTTT.

This clonotype was detected ten times or more. This rearrangement joins TRBV5-1 to TRBJ2-1; 10 bases fit TRBD2. With V trimmed by 4 bases and J by 8 bases, 12 bases remained unmatched. CDR1 and CDR2 (germline): SGHRS, YFSETQ. The CDR3 has 16 residues. The CDR3 loop is CASSQPSGSRGYEQFF. CDR3 nucleotides: TGCGCCAGCAGCCAGCCTAGCGGGAGCCGGGGGTATGAGCAGTTCTTC.

The gene calls are TRBV7-2 and TRBJ2-2, with 7 positions matching TRBD2. The ends lost 3 bases at V and 6 bases at J; junction bases unmatched: 7. The CDR3 has 15 amino acids. The germline gives CDR1 SGHTA, CDR2 FQGNSA. In nucleotides, the CDR3 is TGTGCCAGCAGCTTCGGACTCGGGGGGTCCGGGGAGCTGTTTTTT. It codes for CASSFGLGGSGELFF.

The genes are TRBV25-1 and TRBJ1-1; D is uncertain. V shed 3 bases and J shed 1 base, with 12 bases lying between them. The CDR3 consists of 15 residues. Germline assignment: CDR1 MGHDK and CDR2 SYGVNS. The CDR3 DNA is TGTGCCAGCAGTGACGGTAACGGAAGGAACACTGAAGCTTTCTTT. Translation gives CASSDGNGRNTEAFF.

This clonotype was seen a few times. This sequence joins TRBV7-8 and TRBJ2-2; the D gene is possibly TRBD1 (6 bases). The CDR3 spans 15 residues. V lost 7 bases and J 6 bases, leaving 18 bases between the germline ends. Looked up from germline, CDR1 is SGHVS and CDR2 is FQNEAQ. The CDR3, as DNA: TGTGCCAGCATCGACCCGGGACATCCTCCCGGGGAGCTGTTTTTT. This encodes CASIDPGHPPGELFF.

This clonotype was found a few times. The chain is built from TRBV25-1 and TRBJ2-7, with 11 bases identical to TRBD2. CDR3 length equals 16 residues. Germline V gene data show CDR1 as MGHDK and CDR2 as SYGVNS. V lost 0 bases to trimming and J lost 4 bases; unmatched junction nucleotides: 5. In DNA form, the CDR3 reads TGTGCCAGCAGTGAATATAAGGCTAGCGGGAGGTACGAGCAGTACTTC. Protein sequence: CASSEYKASGRYEQYF.

This clonotype was seen more than once but under ten times. This chain uses TRBV18 with TRBJ2-7; 7 bases agree with TRBD1. Germline V gene data show CDR1 as KGHSH and CDR2 as LQKENI. The V segment lost 5 bases and the J segment 2 bases; nucleotides outside the gene matches: 6. The CDR3 spans 14 residues. The DNA for the CDR3 is TGTGCCAGCTCAGTCGGGACAGTCGCCTACGAGCAGTACTTC. Translating it yields CASSVGTVAYEQYF.

This clonotype has at least ten counts. The chain carries TRBV29-1 and TRBJ2-7; maybe TRBD1 (5 bases). V was trimmed by 5 bases and J by 5 bases, leaving 13 bases between them. CDR3 length equals 12 residues. The germline V gene encodes CDR1 SQVTM and CDR2 ANQGSEA. This CDR3 is CSVRRGFNEQYF. The DNA for the CDR3 is TGCAGCGTTCGTAGGGGTTTCAACGAGCAGTACTTC.

The J gene is TRBJ2-7, the V gene TRBV18; D is unclear. The germline CDR1 and CDR2 sequences are KGHSH and LQKENI. V was clipped by 3 bases and J by 0 bases, with 15 bases between them. The CDR3 runs to 16 residues. The CDR3 DNA reads as TGTGCCAGCTCACCTCTGACACTCGGGCTCTCCTACGAGCAGTACTTC. As protein: CASSPLTLGLSYEQYF.

The rearrangement links TRBV4-3 to TRBJ2-7; no clear D. CDR1 and CDR2 from the germline V gene are LGHNA and YSLEER. V lost 1 base, J lost 1 base, and 17 bases lay in between. The CDR3 totals 17 residues. CDR3 DNA sequence: TGCGCCAGCAGCCAAGCAGCGAGCCAGGTACCTTCCTACGAGCAGTACTTC. It specifies CASSQAASQVPSYEQYF.

This clonotype turned up a few times. The chain couples TRBV5-6 to TRBJ2-3, with TRBD2 identical over 10 bases. There are 16 residues in the CDR3. V was clipped by 0 bases and J by 2 bases; unmatched bases: 3. Germline loops: CDR1 SGHDT, CDR2 YYEEEE. In DNA, the CDR3 is TGTGCCAGCAGCTTGGTACTAGCGGGGTACACAGATACGCAGTATTTT. It is translated as CASSLVLAGYTDTQYF.

The chain has TRBV7-3 and TRBJ1-2, with TRBD1 matching 8 bases. The CDR3 has 13 amino acids. V lost 4 bases to trimming and J lost 6 bases; unmatched junction nucleotides: 4. Germline assignment: CDR1 SGHTA and CDR2 FQGTGA. CDR3 in amino acids: CASSSRQGNGYTF. In DNA form, the CDR3 reads TGTGCCAGCAGCTCACGACAGGGGAATGGCTACACCTTC.

The chain uses TRBV29-1 and TRBJ1-2, with TRBD1 matching 7 bases. Looked up from germline, CDR1 is SQVTM and CDR2 is ANQGSEA. V was clipped by 4 bases and J by 4 bases; unmatched bases: 6. The CDR3 spans 13 residues. This chain's CDR3 is CSVGGQKFYGYTF. The CDR3 DNA reads TGCAGCGTTGGGGGACAGAAGTTCTATGGCTACACCTTC.

The chain links TRBV3-1 to TRBJ2-7; the match to TRBD2 covers 9 bases. CDR1 and CDR2 (germline): LGHDT, YNNKEL (reference sequence). J gave up 6 bases and V 4 bases, and 7 bases lay outside the gene matches. The CDR3 is 14 amino acids. CDR3 nucleotides: TGTGCCAGCAGCCCGTCCAGCGGGAGGCTCGAGCAGTACTTC. Protein product: CASSPSSGRLEQYF.

This clonotype appeared a few times. The chain couples TRBV7-2 to TRBJ2-7; TRBD1 aligns across 7 bases. The germline V gene has CDR1 SGHTA and CDR2 FQGNSA. V shed 5 bases, J shed 6 bases, and the junction held 10 bases outside the gene matches. The CDR3 spans 14 residues. CDR3 DNA sequence: TGTGCCAGCAGCGTGACAGGGTCGGCACGCGAGCAGTACTTC. Its translation is CASSVTGSAREQYF. Using reference TRBV7-2 and TRBJ2-7 for the parts outside the CDR3, the full variable domain is GAGVSQSPSNKVTEKGKDVELRCDPISGHTALYWYRQSLGQGLEFLIYFQGNSAPDKSGLPSDRFSAERTGGSVSTLTIQRTQQEDSAVYLCASSVTGSAREQYFGPGTRLTVT.

This clonotype has only a few counts. The chain carries TRBV7-2 and TRBJ2-4; D unclear. The CDR3 extends over 14 amino acids. Trimming took off 6 bases at V and 1 base at J, with 10 bases between the two ends. Per germline, CDR1 SGHTA and CDR2 FQGNSA. The CDR3 DNA is TGTGCCAGCAGTCCGGACGGCGCCAAAAACATTCAGTACTTC. Translated: CASSPDGAKNIQYF.

The rearrangement links TRBV4-2 to TRBJ2-2; 15 nucleotides line up with TRBD2. Germline lookup yields CDR1 LGHNA and CDR2 YNFKEQ. The CDR3 spans 22 residues. With V trimmed by 0 bases and J by 1 base, 12 bases remained unmatched. The CDR3 here is CASSQDWVTGTSGRWNTGELFF. The CDR3 DNA follows: TGTGCCAGCAGCCAAGATTGGGTCACCGGGACTAGCGGGAGGTGGAACACCGGGGAGCTGTTTTTT.

The V and J genes are TRBV6-5 and TRBJ2-7; D perhaps matches TRBD1 (6 bases). Germline V gene lookup returns CDR1 MNHEY and CDR2 SVGAGI. Trimming took 6 bases from V and 7 from J, leaving 16 bases between them. The CDR3 consists of 13 residues. The CDR3 DNA is TGTGCCAGCAGCTATCAGGGGACGGGGGAGCAGTACTTC. It specifies CASSYQGTGEQYF.

This clonotype was detected many times. This rearrangement joins TRBV4-3 to TRBJ2-1; 7 positions match TRBD2. This CDR3 region has 15 residues. Germline V gene data show CDR1 as LGHNA and CDR2 as YSLEER. Germline trimming cut 6 bases from V and 0 bases from J; bases unmatched to any gene: 5. As DNA, the CDR3 is TGCGCCAGCAGACAGAGCGGGACCTCCTACAATGAGCAGTTCTTC. Its translation is CASRQSGTSYNEQFF.

This clonotype was observed many times. This chain connects TRBV2 to TRBJ1-1; 8 bases agree with TRBD1. Unmatched junction bases numbered 4, after V lost 6 bases and J lost 4 bases. Germline CDR1 SNHLY, CDR2 FYNNEI. CDR3 length: 13 residues. In DNA, the CDR3 is TGTGCCAGCAGCTTGACAGGGGCCACTGAAGCTTTCTTT. It codes for CASSLTGATEAFF.

CDR3 sequence: CASSSTLASIRVAFF. The CDR3, as DNA: TGTGCCAGCAGCTCCACTCTCGCCAGTATTCGAGTAGCTTTCTTT. The chain joins TRBV7-9 to TRBJ1-1; D is unclear. CDR3 length equals 15 residues. Germline CDR1 and CDR2: SEHNR and FQNEAQ (reference sequence). V lost 4 bases and J 10 bases, leaving 22 bases between the germline ends.

The V call is TRBV20-1, the J call TRBJ2-3; 8 positions agree with TRBD2. The germline V gene has CDR1 DFQATT and CDR2 SNEGSKA (reference sequence). This CDR3 has 16 residues. V was clipped by 1 base and J by 2 bases; unmatched bases: 8. CDR3: CSARVGTSLSTDTQYF. Written as DNA, the CDR3 is TGCAGTGCTAGAGTAGGGACTAGTCTTTCCACAGATACGCAGTATTTT.

This clonotype turned up a few times. The chain combines TRBV21-1 with TRBJ2-2; TRBD1 is the table's D call, not checked against the DNA. TRBV21-1 corresponds to a pseudogene. This CDR3 spans 15 amino acids. The CDR3 region is CARSRGDMNTGELFF. CDR3 nucleotides: TGTGCCCGATCTCGAGGGGATATGAACACCGGGGAGCTGTTTTTT.

This chain joins TRBV12-3 or TRBV12-4 and TRBJ2-2, with 7 bases matching TRBD1. The junction had 10 bases not matched to a gene; V was cut back by 0 bases and J by 0 bases. The CDR3 totals 19 residues. CDR3 nucleotide sequence: TGTGCCAGCAGTTTAGCCAGGGGCAGGGGGAGTCCGAACACCGGGGAGCTGTTTTTT. Amino acid sequence: CASSLARGRGSPNTGELFF.